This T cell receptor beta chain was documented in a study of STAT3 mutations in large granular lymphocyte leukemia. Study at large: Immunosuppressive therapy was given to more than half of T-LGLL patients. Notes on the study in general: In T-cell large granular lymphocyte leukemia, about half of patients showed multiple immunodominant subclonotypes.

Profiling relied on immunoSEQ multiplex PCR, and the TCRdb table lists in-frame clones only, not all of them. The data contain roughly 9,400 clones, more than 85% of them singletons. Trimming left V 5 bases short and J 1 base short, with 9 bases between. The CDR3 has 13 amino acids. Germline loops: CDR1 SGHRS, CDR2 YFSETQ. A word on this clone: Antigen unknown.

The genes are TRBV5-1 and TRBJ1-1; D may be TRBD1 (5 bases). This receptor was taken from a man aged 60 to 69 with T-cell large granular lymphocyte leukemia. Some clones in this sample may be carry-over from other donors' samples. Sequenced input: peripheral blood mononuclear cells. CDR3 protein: CASRAGQNTEAFF. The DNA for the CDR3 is TGCGCCAGCAGGGCGGGGCAGAACACTGAAGCTTTCTTT.